These T cell receptor beta chains were read from a single sample in a study of shared clonotypes between healthy human individuals. Here immunoSEQ multiplex PCR was the method, and the copy in TCRdb shows in-frame clones only, minus some. This repertoire shows about 990,000 clones, about 80% found once; its top ten account for roughly 0.55%. Sample: memory CD4+ T cells from PBMCs. These receptors all come from a young man in good health. Some clones in this sample may be carry-over from other donors' samples. CDR3s include the opening cysteine and the closing phenylalanine or tryptophan. Each record gives: D gene, J gene, V gene, CDR3 protein. A D gene is named only where the DNA matches it firmly.

d_gene: NA; j_gene: TRBJ1-1; v_gene: TRBV20-1; CDR3aa: CTGSNTEAFF
d_gene: NA; j_gene: TRBJ1-1; v_gene: TRBV6-5; CDR3aa: CACRWGRDTEAFF
d_gene: NA; j_gene: TRBJ1-1; v_gene: TRBV4-1; CDR3aa: CASSQERDTEAFF
d_gene: TRBD2; j_gene: TRBJ2-7; v_gene: TRBV28; CDR3aa: CASRGGSPPREQYF
d_gene: NA; j_gene: TRBJ2-1; v_gene: TRBV7-3; CDR3aa: CASSLTPMGDEQFF
d_gene: NA; j_gene: TRBJ2-5; v_gene: TRBV9; CDR3aa: CASSVGGGKGQETQYF
d_gene: TRBD1; j_gene: TRBJ1-4; v_gene: TRBV7-9; CDR3aa: CASSTGTGNEKLFF
d_gene: NA; j_gene: TRBJ2-1; v_gene: TRBV19; CDR3aa: CASSYDLTAAPWYNEQFF
d_gene: NA; j_gene: TRBJ2-3; v_gene: TRBV28; CDR3aa: CATSLAEFLPDTQYF
d_gene: NA; j_gene: TRBJ1-5; v_gene: TRBV2; CDR3aa: CASRGDLSNQPQHF
d_gene: TRBD2; j_gene: TRBJ2-7; v_gene: TRBV27; CDR3aa: CASSLTLSGRDYEQYF
d_gene: TRBD2; j_gene: TRBJ2-7; v_gene: TRBV4-3; CDR3aa: CASSQEREGAYEQYF
d_gene: NA; j_gene: TRBJ1-2; v_gene: TRBV7-6; CDR3aa: CASSGDSGYGYTF
d_gene: TRBD1; j_gene: TRBJ2-4; v_gene: TRBV18; CDR3aa: CASSPGTGGAKNIQYF
d_gene: NA; j_gene: TRBJ1-2; v_gene: TRBV7-3; CDR3aa: CASSLTHGGNYGYTF
d_gene: NA; j_gene: TRBJ1-2; v_gene: TRBV10-1; CDR3aa: CASSEGQSYGYTF
d_gene: NA; j_gene: TRBJ1-2; v_gene: TRBV4-3; CDR3aa: CASSQDHGDYGYTF
d_gene: TRBD2; j_gene: TRBJ2-7; v_gene: TRBV6-6; CDR3aa: CASSTSPAGAYEQYF
d_gene: NA; j_gene: TRBJ1-2; v_gene: TRBV9; CDR3aa: CASSVQEGNYGYTF
d_gene: NA; j_gene: TRBJ1-5; v_gene: TRBV6-5; CDR3aa: CASRGGFAQPQHF
d_gene: TRBD2; j_gene: TRBJ2-3; v_gene: TRBV5-1; CDR3aa: CASRPLAGGGADTQYF
d_gene: NA; j_gene: TRBJ2-3; v_gene: TRBV5-8; CDR3aa: CASSLGLGSTDTQYF
d_gene: NA; j_gene: TRBJ1-5; v_gene: TRBV19; CDR3aa: CASSMIVLSPDKPQHF
d_gene: NA; j_gene: TRBJ2-5; v_gene: TRBV5-6; CDR3aa: CASSSTGFMRETQYF
d_gene: TRBD2; j_gene: TRBJ2-1; v_gene: TRBV28; CDR3aa: CAARGGYYNEQFF
d_gene: NA; j_gene: TRBJ2-3; v_gene: TRBV11-2; CDR3aa: CASRNAGSTDTQYF
d_gene: NA; j_gene: TRBJ1-2; v_gene: TRBV25-1; CDR3aa: CASSSTRTNYGYTF
d_gene: NA; j_gene: TRBJ2-5; v_gene: TRBV4-1; CDR3aa: CASSQERGQETQYF
d_gene: TRBD2; j_gene: TRBJ2-3; v_gene: TRBV7-6; CDR3aa: CASSRSGGPTDTQYF
d_gene: TRBD2; j_gene: TRBJ2-3; v_gene: TRBV5-1; CDR3aa: CASSLAGSTDTQYF
d_gene: NA; j_gene: TRBJ2-3; v_gene: TRBV2; CDR3aa: CASHTLPDTQYF
d_gene: NA; j_gene: TRBJ1-1; v_gene: TRBV10-3; CDR3aa: CAISEIVGTEAFF
d_gene: NA; j_gene: TRBJ1-5; v_gene: TRBV19; CDR3aa: CASSIGAAAGQPQHF
d_gene: TRBD2; j_gene: TRBJ2-5; v_gene: TRBV7-2; CDR3aa: CASSFLAGAETQYF
d_gene: TRBD1; j_gene: TRBJ2-1; v_gene: TRBV7-2; CDR3aa: CASSLTLQGAATHEQFF
d_gene: TRBD2; j_gene: TRBJ2-3; v_gene: TRBV2; CDR3aa: CASRALRLAGGSTDTQYF
d_gene: NA; j_gene: TRBJ1-1; v_gene: TRBV6-5; CDR3aa: CASSYKGGDTEAFF
d_gene: TRBD2; j_gene: TRBJ2-3; v_gene: TRBV19; CDR3aa: CASRHSGSPPDTQYF
d_gene: NA; j_gene: TRBJ2-5; v_gene: TRBV5-4; CDR3aa: CASNRRPWESGETQYF
d_gene: NA; j_gene: TRBJ1-4; v_gene: TRBV7-9; CDR3aa: CASSLRQGTEKLFF
d_gene: TRBD2; j_gene: TRBJ2-3; v_gene: TRBV7-9; CDR3aa: CASNEGLSTDTQYF
d_gene: NA; j_gene: TRBJ2-3; v_gene: TRBV18; CDR3aa: CASSPPAGQTSTDTQYF